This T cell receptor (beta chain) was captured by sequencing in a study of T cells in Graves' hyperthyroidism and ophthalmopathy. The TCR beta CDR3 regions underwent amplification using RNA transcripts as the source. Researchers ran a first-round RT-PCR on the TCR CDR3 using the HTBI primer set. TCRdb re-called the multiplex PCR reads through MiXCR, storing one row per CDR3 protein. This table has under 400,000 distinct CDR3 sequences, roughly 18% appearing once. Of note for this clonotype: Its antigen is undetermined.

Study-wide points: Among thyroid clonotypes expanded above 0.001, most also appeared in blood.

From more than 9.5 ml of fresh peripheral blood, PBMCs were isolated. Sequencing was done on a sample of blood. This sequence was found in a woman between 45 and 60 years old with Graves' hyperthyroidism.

The CDR3 loop is CASRLQQGVAEAFF. For the CDR3, the DNA is TGTGCCAGCAGACTGCAACAGGGTGTCGCTGAAGCTTTCTTT. The chain combines TRBV28 with TRBJ1-1; D may be TRBD1 (6 bases). This CDR3 is built from 14 residues. Trimming removed 6 bases from V and 6 bases from J, with 17 bases in between. Germline CDR1 is MDHEN and CDR2 is SYDVKM.